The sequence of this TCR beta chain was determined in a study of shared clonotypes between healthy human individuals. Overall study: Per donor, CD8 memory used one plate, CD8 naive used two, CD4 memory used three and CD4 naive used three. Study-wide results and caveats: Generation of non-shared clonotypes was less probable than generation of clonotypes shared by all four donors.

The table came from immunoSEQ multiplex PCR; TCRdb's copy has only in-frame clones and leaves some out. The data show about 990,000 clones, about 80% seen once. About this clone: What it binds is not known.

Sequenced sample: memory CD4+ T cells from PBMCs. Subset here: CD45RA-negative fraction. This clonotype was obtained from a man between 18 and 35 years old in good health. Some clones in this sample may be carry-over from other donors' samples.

The CDR3 region has the DNA TGTGCCAGCAGTACCCAAGACAGGGAGAACACTGAAGCTTTCTTT. Encoded protein: CASSTQDRENTEAFF. This chain uses TRBV6-6 with TRBJ1-1; 7 positions match TRBD1. Germline CDR1 is MNHNY and CDR2 is SVGAGI (reference sequence). V shed 5 bases and J 1 base; nucleotides not matched to a gene: 7. The length of the CDR3 is 15 residues.